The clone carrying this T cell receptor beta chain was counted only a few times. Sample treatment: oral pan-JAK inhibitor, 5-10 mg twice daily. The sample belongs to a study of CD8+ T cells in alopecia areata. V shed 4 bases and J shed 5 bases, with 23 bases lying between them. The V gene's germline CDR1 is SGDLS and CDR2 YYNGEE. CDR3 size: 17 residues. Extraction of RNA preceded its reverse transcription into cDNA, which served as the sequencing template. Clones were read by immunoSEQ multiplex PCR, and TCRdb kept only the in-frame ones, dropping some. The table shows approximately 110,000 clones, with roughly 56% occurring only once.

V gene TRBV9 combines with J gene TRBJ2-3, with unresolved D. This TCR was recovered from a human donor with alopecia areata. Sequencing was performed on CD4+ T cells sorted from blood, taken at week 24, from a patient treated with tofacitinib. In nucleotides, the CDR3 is TGTGCCAGCAGCCCCCCGCCGACGCTATGGACGGGAGATACGCAGTATTTT. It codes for CASSPPPTLWTGDTQYF.